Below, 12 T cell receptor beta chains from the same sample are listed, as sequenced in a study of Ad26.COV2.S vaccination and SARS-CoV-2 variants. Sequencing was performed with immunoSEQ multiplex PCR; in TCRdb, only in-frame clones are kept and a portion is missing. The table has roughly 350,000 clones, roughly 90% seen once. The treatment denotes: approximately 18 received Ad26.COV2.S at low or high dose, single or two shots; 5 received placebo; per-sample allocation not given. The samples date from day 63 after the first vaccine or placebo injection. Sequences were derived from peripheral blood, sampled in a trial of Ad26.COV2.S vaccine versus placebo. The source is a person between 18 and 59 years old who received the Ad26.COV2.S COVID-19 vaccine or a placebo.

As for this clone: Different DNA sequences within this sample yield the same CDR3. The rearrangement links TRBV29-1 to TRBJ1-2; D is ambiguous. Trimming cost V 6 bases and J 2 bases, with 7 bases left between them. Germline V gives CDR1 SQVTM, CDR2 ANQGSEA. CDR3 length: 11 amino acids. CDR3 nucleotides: TGCAGCGTGGTAGAAAACTATGGCTACACCTTC. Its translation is CSVVENYGYTF. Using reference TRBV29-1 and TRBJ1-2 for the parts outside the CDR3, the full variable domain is SAVISQKPSRDICQRGTSLTIQCQVDSQVTMMFWYRQQPGQSLTLIATANQGSEATYESGFVIDKFPISRPNLTFSTLTVSNMSPEDSSIYLCSVVENYGYTFGSGTRLTVV.

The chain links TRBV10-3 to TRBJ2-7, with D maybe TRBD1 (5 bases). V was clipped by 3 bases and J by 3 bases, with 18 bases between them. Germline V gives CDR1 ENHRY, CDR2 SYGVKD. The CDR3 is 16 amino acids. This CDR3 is CAISDPNSRANYEQYF. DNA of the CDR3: TGTGCCATCAGTGACCCAAACAGCAGGGCCAACTACGAGCAGTACTTC.

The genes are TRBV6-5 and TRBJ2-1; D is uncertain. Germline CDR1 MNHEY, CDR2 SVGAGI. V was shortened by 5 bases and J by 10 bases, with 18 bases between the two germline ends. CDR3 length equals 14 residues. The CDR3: CASSPTTTFSEQFF. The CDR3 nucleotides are TGTGCCAGCAGTCCGACGACCACCTTTAGCGAGCAGTTCTTC.

The CDR3 DNA reads as TGTGCCAGCTCACCGTGGACAGGAACCTCCTACGAGCAGTACTTC. Its protein product is CASSPWTGTSYEQYF. The V and J genes are TRBV18 and TRBJ2-7; 7 bases line up with TRBD1. The J segment lost 0 bases and the V segment lost 3 bases, leaving 5 bases of the junction unmatched. This CDR3 comprises 15 residues. CDR1 KGHSH and CDR2 LQKENI come from the germline V gene.

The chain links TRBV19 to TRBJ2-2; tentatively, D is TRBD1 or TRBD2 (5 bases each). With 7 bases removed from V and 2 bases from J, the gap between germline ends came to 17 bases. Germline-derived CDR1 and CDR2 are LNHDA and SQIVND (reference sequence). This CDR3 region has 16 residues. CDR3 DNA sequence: TGTGCCAGTACTTTTACTGGGACGGTTAACACCGGGGAGCTGTTTTTT. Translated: CASTFTGTVNTGELFF.

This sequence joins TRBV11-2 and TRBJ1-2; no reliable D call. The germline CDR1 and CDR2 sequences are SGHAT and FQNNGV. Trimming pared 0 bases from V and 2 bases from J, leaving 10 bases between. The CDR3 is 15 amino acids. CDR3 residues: CASSLDYSVNYGYTF. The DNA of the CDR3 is TGTGCCAGCAGCTTAGATTATTCAGTGAACTATGGCTACACCTTC.

The DNA for the CDR3 is TGCGCCAGCAGCCAAGATTACGGCGGGAAAGGGGGTCGGCACAAAAACATTCAGTACTTC. Translated, it gives CASSQDYGGKGGRHKNIQYF. V is TRBV4-1 and J is TRBJ2-4; possibly TRBD1 or TRBD2 for D (6 bases each). The CDR3 contains 20 residues. Germline V lookup: CDR1 MGHRA, CDR2 YSYEKL. V lost 0 bases and J lost 3, with 24 bases in between.

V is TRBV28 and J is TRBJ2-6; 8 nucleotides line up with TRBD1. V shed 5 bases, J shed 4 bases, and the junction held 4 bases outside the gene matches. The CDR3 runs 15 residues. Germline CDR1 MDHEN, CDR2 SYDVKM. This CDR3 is CASSPRGRGANVLTF. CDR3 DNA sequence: TGTGCCAGCAGTCCCAGGGGGCGGGGGGCCAACGTCCTGACTTTC. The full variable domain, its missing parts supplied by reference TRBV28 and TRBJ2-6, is DVKVTQSSRYLVKRTGEKVFLECVQDMDHENMFWYRQDPGLGLRLIYFSYDVKMKEKGDIPEGYSVSREKKERFSLILESASTNQTSMYLCASSPRGRGANVLTFGAGSRLTVL.

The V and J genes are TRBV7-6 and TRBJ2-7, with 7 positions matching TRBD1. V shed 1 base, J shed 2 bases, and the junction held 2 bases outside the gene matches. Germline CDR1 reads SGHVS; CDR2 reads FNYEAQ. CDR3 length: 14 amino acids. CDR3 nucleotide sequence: TGTGCCAGCAGCTTAGGACAGGGCGCCTACGAGCAGTACTTC. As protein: CASSLGQGAYEQYF.

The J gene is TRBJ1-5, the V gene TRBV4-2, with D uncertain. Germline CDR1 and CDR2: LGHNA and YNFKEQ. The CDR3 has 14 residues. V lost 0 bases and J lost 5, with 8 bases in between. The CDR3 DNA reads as TGTGCCAGCAGCCAAGATCCGGGAGATCAGCCCCAGCATTTT. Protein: CASSQDPGDQPQHF.

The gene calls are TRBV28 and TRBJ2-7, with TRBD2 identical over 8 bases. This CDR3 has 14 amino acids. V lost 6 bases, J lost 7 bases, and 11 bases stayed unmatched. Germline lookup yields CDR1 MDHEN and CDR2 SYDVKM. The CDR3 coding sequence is TGTGCCAGCAGCCCTCAAGCGGGAGCGAGGGAGCAGTACTTC. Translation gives CASSPQAGAREQYF.

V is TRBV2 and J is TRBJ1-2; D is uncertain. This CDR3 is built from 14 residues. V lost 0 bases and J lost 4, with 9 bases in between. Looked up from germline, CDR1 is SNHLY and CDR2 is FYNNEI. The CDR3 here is CASSEASPPYGYTF. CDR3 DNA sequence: TGTGCCAGCAGTGAAGCGTCTCCCCCCTATGGCTACACCTTC.